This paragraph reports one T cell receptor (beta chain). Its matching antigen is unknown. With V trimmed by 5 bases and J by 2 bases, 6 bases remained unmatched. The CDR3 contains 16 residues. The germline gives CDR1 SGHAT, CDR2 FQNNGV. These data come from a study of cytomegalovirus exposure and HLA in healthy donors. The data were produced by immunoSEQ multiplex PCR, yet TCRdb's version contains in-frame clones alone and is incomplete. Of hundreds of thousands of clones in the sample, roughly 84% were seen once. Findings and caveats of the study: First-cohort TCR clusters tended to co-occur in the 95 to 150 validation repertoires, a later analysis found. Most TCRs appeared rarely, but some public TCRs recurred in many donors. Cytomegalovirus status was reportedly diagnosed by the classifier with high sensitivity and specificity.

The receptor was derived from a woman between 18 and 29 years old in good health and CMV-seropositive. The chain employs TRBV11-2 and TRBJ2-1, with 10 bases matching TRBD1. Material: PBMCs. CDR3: CASSPTTGGAYNEQFF. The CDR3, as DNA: TGTGCCAGCAGCCCCACGACAGGGGGCGCCTACAATGAGCAGTTCTTC.